This T cell receptor (beta chain) was sequenced during a study of blood T cell repertoires in COVID-19. Original methodology: Estimated nucleated cell counts came from reference gene primer amplification. Method: immunoSEQ multiplex PCR; TCRdb's copy keeps in-frame clones and lacks some. V and J calls and clone size are as listed in that table; D and trimming were resolved from the DNA. This sample has 250,000 to 300,000 clones, with approximately 85% found just once. The CDR3 is made up of 16 amino acids. Trimming removed 1 base from V and 0 bases from J, with 10 bases in between. The germline gives CDR1 SEHNR, CDR2 FQNEAQ (reference sequence).

Sequencing used peripheral blood. J is TRBJ1-3 and V is TRBV7-9; D is unresolved. The clonotype comes from a woman between 70 and 85 years old with acute or convalescent COVID-19. The CDR3 DNA is TGTGCCAGCAGCTTAGTCGGGGATCTCTCTGGAAACACCATATATTTT. Amino acids: CASSLVGDLSGNTIYF.